Detailed here is one T cell receptor (beta chain). The antigen is unknown. The sample comes from a study of vaccination effects on CD4 cells after COVID-19. The V and J ends lost 0 bases and 4 bases respectively, with 7 bases between them. Germline values: CDR1 SGHTA, CDR2 FQGNSA. The CDR3 is made up of 13 amino acids. Antigen-specific CD4+ T cells were first expanded with viral peptide pools by the ViraFEST assay and only then sequenced. A 10-day culture period preceded the isolation of CD4+ T cells. SARS-CoV-2 infection was confirmed by PCR in the person between March and December 2020. Peptides at about 10 ug/ml and IL-2 at 9.5 to 10 IU/ml were added to around 2 million PBMC per well. Sequencing used immunoSEQ multiplex PCR; TCRdb keeps in-frame clones, though not all of them. The sample shows about 22,000 clones, 75% to 85% of them seen only once.

The rearrangement uses TRBV7-2 and TRBJ2-7; D is unresolved. This sequence originates from a human donor who had a prior SARS-CoV-2 infection. The material was CD4+ T cells from PBMCs cultured with a peptide pool, obtained before COVID-19 vaccination. The CDR3 loop is CASSLAVGYEQYF. In DNA, the CDR3 is TGTGCCAGCAGCTTAGCGGTCGGGTACGAGCAGTACTTC. Variable domain in full (rest from reference TRBV7-2 and TRBJ2-7): GAGVSQSPSNKVTEKGKDVELRCDPISGHTALYWYRQSLGQGLEFLIYFQGNSAPDKSGLPSDRFSAERTGGSVSTLTIQRTQQEDSAVYLCASSLAVGYEQYFGPGTRLTVT.